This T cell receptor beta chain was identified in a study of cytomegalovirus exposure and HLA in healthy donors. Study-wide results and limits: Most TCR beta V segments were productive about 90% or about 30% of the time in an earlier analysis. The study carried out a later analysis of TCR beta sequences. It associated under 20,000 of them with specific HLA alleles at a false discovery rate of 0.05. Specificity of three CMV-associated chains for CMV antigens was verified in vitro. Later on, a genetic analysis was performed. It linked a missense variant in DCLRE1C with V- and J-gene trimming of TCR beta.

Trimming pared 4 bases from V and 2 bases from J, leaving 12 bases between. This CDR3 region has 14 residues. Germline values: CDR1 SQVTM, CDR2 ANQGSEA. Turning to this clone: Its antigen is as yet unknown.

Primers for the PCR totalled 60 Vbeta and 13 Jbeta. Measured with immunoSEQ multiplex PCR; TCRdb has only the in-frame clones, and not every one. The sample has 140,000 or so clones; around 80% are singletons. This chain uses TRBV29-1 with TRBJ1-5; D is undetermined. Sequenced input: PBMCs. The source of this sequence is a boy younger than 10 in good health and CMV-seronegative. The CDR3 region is CSVGGGMRNQPQHF. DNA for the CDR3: TGCAGCGTTGGAGGAGGGATGCGCAATCAGCCCCAGCATTTT.